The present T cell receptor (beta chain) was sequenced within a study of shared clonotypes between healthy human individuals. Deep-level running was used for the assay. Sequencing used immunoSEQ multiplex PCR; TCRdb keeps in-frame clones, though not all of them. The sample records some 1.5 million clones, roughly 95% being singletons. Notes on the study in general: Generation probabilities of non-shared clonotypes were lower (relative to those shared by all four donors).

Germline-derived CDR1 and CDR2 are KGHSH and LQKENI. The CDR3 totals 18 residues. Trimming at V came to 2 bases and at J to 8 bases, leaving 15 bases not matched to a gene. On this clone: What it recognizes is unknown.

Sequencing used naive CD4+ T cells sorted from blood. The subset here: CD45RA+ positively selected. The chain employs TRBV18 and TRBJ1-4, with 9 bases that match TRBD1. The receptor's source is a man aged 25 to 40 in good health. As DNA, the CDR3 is TGTGCCAGCTCACCAGTTACAGGGGGCCTTAGATCGCTAGAAAAACTGTTTTTT. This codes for CASSPVTGGLRSLEKLFF.